This T cell receptor beta chain emerged from a study of T cell responses to AZD1222 COVID-19 vaccine. Overall study results and limits: Spike regions recognized by vaccine-associated CD4 TCRs spanned the protein, led by 160-218 and 743-854.

Germline lookup yields CDR1 SGHTA and CDR2 FQGNSA. The CDR3 is made up of 15 amino acids. Trimming removed 7 bases from V and 3 bases from J, with 16 bases in between. In its sample, this clone was seen many times. No antigen is known for it. This table comes from immunoSEQ multiplex PCR, and its TCRdb copy is limited to in-frame clones, with some not included. The data show around 120,000 clones, 85% to 95% seen once. The receptor's source is an adult in good health. This specimen consisted of peripheral blood, obtained on day 0 of AZD1222 vaccination. The V and J genes are TRBV7-2 and TRBJ2-1; D is ambiguous. CDR3 DNA: TGTGCCAGCACCCATACAGTCCAGCGCTACAATGAGCAGTTCTTC. This translates into CASTHTVQRYNEQFF.